These 27 T cell receptor beta chains originate from one sample sequenced in a study of T cell responses to AZD1222 COVID-19 vaccine. The table came from immunoSEQ multiplex PCR; TCRdb's copy has only in-frame clones and leaves some out. Counted here are about 94,000 clones, 88% occurring once; the ten biggest clones make up roughly 15%. The source was peripheral blood, collected on day 0 of AZD1222 vaccination. The origin of the receptors is an adult in good health.

This chain links TRBV7-9 with TRBJ2-3; D may correspond to TRBD1 or TRBD2 (6 bases each). Deletions cut 8 bases from V and 5 bases from J, with 17 bases between. CDR3 size: 14 residues. The germline CDR1 and CDR2 sequences are SEHNR and FQNEAQ (reference sequence). This CDR3 reads CASGGGLAGDTQYF. CDR3 bases: TGTGCCAGCGGAGGGGGGCTAGCAGGAGATACGCAGTATTTT.

This clone was observed once. The gene calls are TRBV7-9 and TRBJ1-2; no firm D call. The CDR3 runs to 14 residues. The germline V gene has CDR1 SEHNR and CDR2 FQNEAQ (reference sequence). Trimming pared 1 base from V and 2 bases from J, leaving 8 bases between. As DNA, the CDR3 is TGTGCCAGCAGCTTAGATGGGGTCAACTATGGCTACACCTTC. It translates to CASSLDGVNYGYTF. Filled out from reference TRBV7-9 and TRBJ1-2, the complete variable domain reads DTGVSQNPRHKITKRGQNVTFRCDPISEHNRLYWYRQTLGQGPEFLTYFQNEAQLEKSRLLSDRFSAERPKGSFSTLEIQRTEQGDSAMYLCASSLDGVNYGYTFGSGTRLTVV.

Here the CDR3 reads CASSGGNTIYF. In DNA form, the CDR3 reads TGTGCCAGCTCGGGTGGAAACACCATATATTTT. This chain connects TRBV19 to TRBJ1-3; no firm D call. This CDR3 has 11 residues. Trimming took 9 bases from V and 3 from J, leaving 6 bases between them. Looked up from germline, CDR1 is LNHDA and CDR2 is SQIVND (reference sequence).

The V and J genes are TRBV6-5 and TRBJ2-7; D remains ambiguous. Germline assignment: CDR1 MNHEY and CDR2 SVGAGI. Trimming removed 5 bases at V and 5 bases at J, with 7 bases between. This CDR3 spans 11 amino acids. In DNA, the CDR3 is TGTGCCAGCAGTCCCTTAGACGAGCAGTACTTC. It specifies CASSPLDEQYF.

This chain uses TRBV7-9 with TRBJ1-3; D unclear. From germline, CDR1 is SEHNR and CDR2 FQNEAQ (reference sequence). The length of the CDR3 is 15 residues. V lost 1 base, J lost 0 bases, and 7 bases lay in between. CDR3 sequence reads: CASSLDRASGNTIYF. CDR3 in DNA: TGTGCCAGCAGCTTAGACCGCGCCTCTGGAAACACCATATATTTT.

This chain uses TRBV5-8 with TRBJ1-5; 8 nucleotides align to TRBD1. The CDR3 is 17 residues long. Unmatched junction bases numbered 6, after V lost 1 base and J lost 0 bases. Germline CDR1 SGHTS, CDR2 YDEGEE. For the CDR3, the DNA is TGTGCCAGCAGCTTGTGGGGACAGGCGTATAGCAATCAGCCCCAGCATTTT. Residues: CASSLWGQAYSNQPQHF.

The J gene is TRBJ1-3, the V gene TRBV5-1; 7 nucleotides agree with TRBD1. J was trimmed by 2 bases and V by 2 bases; bases with no gene match: 7. This CDR3 has 16 residues. The germline gives CDR1 SGHRS, CDR2 YFSETQ. The CDR3 region is CASSFTGVRTGNTIYF. The CDR3 DNA follows: TGCGCCAGCAGCTTCACAGGGGTTAGGACTGGAAACACCATATATTTT.

This chain uses TRBV14 with TRBJ2-1; D remains ambiguous. The length of the CDR3 is 12 residues. The V gene lost 0 bases and the J gene lost 9 bases, with 6 bases spanning the gap. Germline CDR1 SGHDN, CDR2 FVKESK. The CDR3 DNA sequence: TGTGCCAGCAGCCAAGACAGGCTTGAGCAGTTCTTC. Translation gives CASSQDRLEQFF.

The CDR3 nucleotides are TGTGCCACCAGCAGAGATAGGGGAAGAAGGTTGAATTCACCCCTCCACTTT. Translated, it gives CATSRDRGRRLNSPLHF. V gene TRBV15 combines with J gene TRBJ1-6; TRBD1 is a possible D gene (5 bases). This CDR3 has 17 residues. Germline V gene sequence: CDR1 LNHNV, CDR2 YYDKDF (reference sequence). V was pared by 0 bases and J by 7 bases, with 16 bases between.

This chain links TRBV21-1 with TRBJ1-6; the D segment call TRBD1 is taken from the table without a DNA check. TRBV21-1 is noted as a pseudogene. The CDR3 has 22 residues. This chain's CDR3 is CASSKFETGGQGFSTYNSPLHF. The CDR3 nucleotides read TGTGCCAGCAGCAAATTCGAAACTGGGGGACAGGGGTTCTCGACCTATAATTCACCCCTCCACTTT.

This chain links TRBV5-1 with TRBJ1-4; TRBD1 matches 7 bases. Germline V CDR1 and CDR2: SGHRS, YFSETQ. There are 14 residues in the CDR3. V lost 4 bases and J lost 2; bases outside the gene matches: 2. CDR3 region: CASSPRGTNEKLFF. The CDR3 region has the DNA TGCGCCAGCAGCCCCAGGGGGACTAATGAAAAACTGTTTTTT.

This chain links TRBV30 with TRBJ1-5; D may be TRBD1 (6 bases). The germline V gene encodes CDR1 GTSNPN and CDR2 SVGIG (reference sequence). This CDR3 contains 14 residues. V gave up 4 bases and J gave up 1 base, with 11 bases separating them. The CDR3 coding sequence is TGTGCCTGGAACCCGCAGGGGAGCAATCAGCCCCAGCATTTT. Protein sequence: CAWNPQGSNQPQHF.

The chain has TRBV5-1 and TRBJ2-7; tentatively, D is TRBD2 (7 bases). Germline values: CDR1 SGHRS, CDR2 YFSETQ. Trimming removed 4 bases at V and 3 bases at J, with 11 bases between. There are 13 residues in the CDR3. The CDR3 nucleotides read TGCGCCAGCAGCCCGGGGGGCAGCTACGAGCAGTACTTC. Amino acid sequence: CASSPGGSYEQYF.

A single count supports this clone. V usage is TRBV30 and J usage is TRBJ1-4; D is unresolved. Germline V gene sequence: CDR1 GTSNPN, CDR2 SVGIG (reference sequence). With 0 bases removed from V and 0 bases from J, the gap between germline ends came to 14 bases. CDR3 length equals 17 residues. The CDR3, as DNA: TGTGCCTGGAGTGTATACGGCAGCAGTTCAACTAATGAAAAACTGTTTTTT. This codes for CAWSVYGSSSTNEKLFF.

V and J are TRBV7-2 and TRBJ2-1; D remains ambiguous. Trimming removed 7 bases from V and 0 bases from J, with 7 bases in between. The CDR3 contains 13 residues. CDR1 and CDR2 from the germline V gene are SGHTA and FQGNSA. In nucleotides, the CDR3 is TGTGCCAGCACCGCTAGCTCCTACAATGAGCAGTTCTTC. Its translation: CASTASSYNEQFF.

The gene calls are TRBV30 and TRBJ1-5; 11 positions match TRBD1. The CDR3 covers 15 residues. The V gene end was trimmed by 0 bases and the J gene end by 6 bases; junction bases not matched to a gene: 4. CDR1 and CDR2 from the germline V gene are GTSNPN and SVGIG (reference sequence). This CDR3 is CAWSVRTGGFQPQHF. The CDR3 DNA is TGTGCCTGGAGTGTACGGACAGGGGGCTTTCAGCCCCAGCATTTT.

The V gene is TRBV29-1, the J gene TRBJ2-3, with 7 bases identical to TRBD1. J lost 0 bases, V lost 7 bases, and 7 bases had no gene match. Germline loops: CDR1 SQVTM, CDR2 ANQGSEA. This CDR3 comprises 14 residues. CDR3 DNA sequence: TGCAGCGCCGAGGGGACAGCTAGCACAGATACGCAGTATTTT. It codes for CSAEGTASTDTQYF.

This clone has just one count. This sequence joins TRBV5-1 and TRBJ2-3; possibly TRBD2 for D (6 bases). This CDR3 is built from 15 residues. V was shortened by 4 bases and J by 0 bases, with 12 bases between the two germline ends. Per the germline V gene, CDR1 is SGHRS and CDR2 is YFSETQ. CDR3 in amino acids: CASSVGLQSTDTQYF. The CDR3 DNA reads as TGCGCCAGCAGCGTGGGACTCCAAAGCACAGATACGCAGTATTTT.

The chain is built from TRBV6-6 and TRBJ1-2; TRBD1 matches 8 bases. Germline V CDR1 and CDR2: MNHNY, SVGAGI (reference sequence). V lost 7 bases and J lost 3; bases outside the gene matches: 13. The CDR3 loop spans 16 amino acids. This chain's CDR3 is CASIFAGGANDYGYTF. The CDR3 DNA reads as TGTGCCAGCATTTTCGCAGGGGGCGCGAATGACTATGGCTACACCTTC.

This clone was seen a single time. The gene calls are TRBV4-2 and TRBJ2-7, with D hard to call. Trimming shortened V by 0 bases and J by 3 bases, and 15 bases separated the two germline ends. The germline V gene encodes CDR1 LGHNA and CDR2 YNFKEQ. The CDR3 is made up of 16 amino acids. The CDR3 bases are TGTGCCAGCAGCCAAGATGTCGGAAGCTCCGGCTACGAGCAGTACTTC. It encodes CASSQDVGSSGYEQYF.

V usage is TRBV21-1 and J usage is TRBJ2-7; TRBD1, the table's D call, was not compared with the DNA. TRBV21-1 is marked as a pseudogene. CDR3 size: 11 residues. The CDR3, as DNA: TGTGCCAGCAGCAGAGGGACGACAGGAAACTTC. This codes for CASSRGTTGNF.

The CDR3 DNA reads TGTGCCAGCAGCCCGACAGGGACGGTTGGCGAGCAGTACTTC. Translated, it gives CASSPTGTVGEQYF. The chain carries TRBV3-1 (or the pseudogene TRBV3-2) and TRBJ2-7, with 7 bases matching TRBD1. Germline CDR1 is LGHDT and CDR2 is YNNKEL (reference sequence). V shed 4 bases, J shed 6 bases, and the junction held 9 bases outside the gene matches. The CDR3 is made up of 14 amino acids.

This rearrangement joins TRBV25-1 to TRBJ1-2, with D possibly being TRBD1 (6 bases). Germline loops: CDR1 MGHDK, CDR2 SYGVNS. With 7 bases removed from V and 8 bases from J, the gap between germline ends came to 14 bases. The CDR3 length is 12 residues. The CDR3 coding sequence is TGTGCCAGCAAGGCAGGGGTAGGGGGCTACACCTTC. Its translation: CASKAGVGGYTF.

Notes on this clone: At the DNA level, this CDR3 is encoded by other sequences in the same sample as well. The J gene is TRBJ1-5, the V gene TRBV19; TRBD1 agrees at 9 bases. The CDR3 has 14 amino acids. Germline trimming cut 6 bases from V and 7 bases from J; bases unmatched to any gene: 7. Germline CDR1 reads LNHDA; CDR2 reads SQIVND (reference sequence). The CDR3 reads CASSETGGGQPQHF. The CDR3 DNA is TGTGCCAGTAGCGAGACAGGGGGTGGGCAGCCCCAGCATTTT.

On this clone itself: This specimen includes other DNA sequences encoding the same CDR3. CDR3 loop: CASSLGQGAYEQYF. The CDR3 coding sequence is TGCGCCAGCAGCCTGGGACAGGGGGCCTACGAGCAGTACTTC. The chain couples TRBV5-1 to TRBJ2-7; 11 bases align to TRBD1. J was trimmed by 2 bases and V by 4 bases; bases with no gene match: 2. Germline V lookup: CDR1 SGHRS, CDR2 YFSETQ. This CDR3 spans 14 amino acids.

The V and J genes are TRBV15 and TRBJ2-7; D may correspond to TRBD1 or TRBD2 (5 bases each). The germline CDR1 and CDR2 sequences are LNHNV and YYDKDF (reference sequence). This CDR3 has 13 amino acids. V was cut by 5 bases and J by 0 bases, with 8 bases left in between. This CDR3 is CATSPGSSYEQYF. The CDR3 nucleotides read TGTGCCACCAGCCCAGGGAGCTCCTACGAGCAGTACTTC.

This clone was counted between two and nine times. V and J are TRBV19 and TRBJ1-6; D is perhaps TRBD1 (5 bases). Germline V lookup: CDR1 LNHDA, CDR2 SQIVND (reference sequence). V was pared by 3 bases and J by 7 bases, with 13 bases between. There are 15 residues in the CDR3. The CDR3 here is CASSISTGSNSPLHF. The CDR3, as DNA: TGTGCCAGTAGTATTTCCACAGGCTCCAATTCACCCCTCCACTTT.